Included here is one T cell receptor beta chain sequence, with context. Its antigen is undetermined. This sample was included in a study of identical twins. Study-wide results and caveats: Researchers reported weaker excess twin sharing in beta out-of-frame sequences. Analyses based on zero insertions could be partly confounded by invariant MAIT and iNKT cells.

The germline gives CDR1 SGHRS, CDR2 YFSETQ. V shed 3 bases, J shed 7 bases, and the junction held 4 bases outside the gene matches. The CDR3 runs 13 residues. TCRdb reprocessed the 5' RACE reads via MiXCR and lists one record per CDR3 protein. The table shows roughly 1,500,000 distinct CDR3 sequences, with roughly 35% occurring only once. V usage is TRBV5-1 and J usage is TRBJ1-2; TRBD1 matches at 9 bases. The receptor comes from a newborn girl in good health. The sample was cord blood. DNA of the CDR3: TGCGCCAGCAGCTCTCCGGGACAGGGTGGCTACACCTTC. It is translated as CASSSPGQGGYTF.